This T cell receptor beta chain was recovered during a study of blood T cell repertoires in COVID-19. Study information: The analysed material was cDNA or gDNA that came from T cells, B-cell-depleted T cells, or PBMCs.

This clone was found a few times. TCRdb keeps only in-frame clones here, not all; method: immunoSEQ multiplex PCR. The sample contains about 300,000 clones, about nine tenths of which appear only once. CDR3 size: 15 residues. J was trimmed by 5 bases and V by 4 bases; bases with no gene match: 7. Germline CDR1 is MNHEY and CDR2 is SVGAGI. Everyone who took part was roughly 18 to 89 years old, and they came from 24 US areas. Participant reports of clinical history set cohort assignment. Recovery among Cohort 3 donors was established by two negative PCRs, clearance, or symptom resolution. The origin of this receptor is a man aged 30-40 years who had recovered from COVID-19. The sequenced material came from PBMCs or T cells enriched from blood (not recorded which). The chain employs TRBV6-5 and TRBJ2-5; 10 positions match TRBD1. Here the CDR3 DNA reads TGTGCCAGCAGTTCCGGGACAGGGGAGTGGGAGACCCAGTACTTC. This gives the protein CASSSGTGEWETQYF.